This T cell receptor (beta chain) was sequenced in a study of blood T cell repertoires in COVID-19. Produced via immunoSEQ multiplex PCR; TCRdb's table is partial and in-frame only. The sample lists approximately 86,000 clones; around 81% were seen once. From germline, CDR1 is SEHNR and CDR2 FQNEAQ (reference sequence). The CDR3 consists of 17 residues. Trimming cost V 5 bases and J 4 bases, with 21 bases left between them. This clone was picked up one time. The chain has TRBV7-9 and TRBJ2-1; D perhaps matches TRBD1 (7 bases). The sample consisted of peripheral blood. The TCR comes from a man between 45 and 60 years old with acute or convalescent COVID-19. The CDR3 nucleotides read TGTGCCAGCAGCCCCAGGGGGGCAGGGAGTGCATACAATGAGCAGTTCTTC. Its translation is CASSPRGAGSAYNEQFF.